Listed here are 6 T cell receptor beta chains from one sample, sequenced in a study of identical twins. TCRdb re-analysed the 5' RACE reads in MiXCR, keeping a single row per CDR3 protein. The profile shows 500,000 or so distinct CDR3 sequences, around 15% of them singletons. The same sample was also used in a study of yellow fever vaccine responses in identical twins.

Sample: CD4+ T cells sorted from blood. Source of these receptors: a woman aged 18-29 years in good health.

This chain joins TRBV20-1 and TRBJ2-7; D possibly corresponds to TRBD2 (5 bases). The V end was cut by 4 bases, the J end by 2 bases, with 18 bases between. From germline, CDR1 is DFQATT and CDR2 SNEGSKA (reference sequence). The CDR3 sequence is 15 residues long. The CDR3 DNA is TGCAGTGCTACCCCCCTGGCGGGCAGAACCTACGAGCAGTACTTC. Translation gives CSATPLAGRTYEQYF.

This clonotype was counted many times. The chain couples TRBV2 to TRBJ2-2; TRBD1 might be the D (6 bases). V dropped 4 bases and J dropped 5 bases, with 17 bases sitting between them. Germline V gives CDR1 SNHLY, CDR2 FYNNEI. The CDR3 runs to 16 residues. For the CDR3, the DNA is TGTGCCAGCAGTGTGGGAACAGGGCAAGGGACCGGGGAGCTGTTTTTT. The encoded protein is CASSVGTGQGTGELFF.

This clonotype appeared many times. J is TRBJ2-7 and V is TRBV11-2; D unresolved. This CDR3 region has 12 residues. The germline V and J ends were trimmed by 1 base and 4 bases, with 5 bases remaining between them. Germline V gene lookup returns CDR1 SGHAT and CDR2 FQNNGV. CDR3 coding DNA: TGTGCCAGCAGCTTAGCGCAGTACGAGCAGTACTTC. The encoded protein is CASSLAQYEQYF.

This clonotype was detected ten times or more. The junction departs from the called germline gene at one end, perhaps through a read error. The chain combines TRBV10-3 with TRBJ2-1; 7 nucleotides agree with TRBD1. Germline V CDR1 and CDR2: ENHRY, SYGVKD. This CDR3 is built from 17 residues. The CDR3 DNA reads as TGTGCCATCAGTGATTTGACCGGGGACAGATCCTTCAATGAGCAGTTCTTC. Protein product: CAISDLTGDRSFNEQFF.

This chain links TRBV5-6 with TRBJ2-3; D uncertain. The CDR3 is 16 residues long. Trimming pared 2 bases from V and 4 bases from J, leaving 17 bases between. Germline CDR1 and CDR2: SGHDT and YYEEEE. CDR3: CASSLRLNLPADTQYF. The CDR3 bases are TGTGCCAGCAGCTTACGACTTAACCTCCCCGCAGATACGCAGTATTTT.

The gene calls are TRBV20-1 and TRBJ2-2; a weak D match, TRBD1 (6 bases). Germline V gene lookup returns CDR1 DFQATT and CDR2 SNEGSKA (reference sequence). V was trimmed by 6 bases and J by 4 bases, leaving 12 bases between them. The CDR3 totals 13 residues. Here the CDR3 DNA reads TGCAGTGCCCACGAAGGGGGCACCGGGGAGCTGTTTTTT. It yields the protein CSAHEGGTGELFF.